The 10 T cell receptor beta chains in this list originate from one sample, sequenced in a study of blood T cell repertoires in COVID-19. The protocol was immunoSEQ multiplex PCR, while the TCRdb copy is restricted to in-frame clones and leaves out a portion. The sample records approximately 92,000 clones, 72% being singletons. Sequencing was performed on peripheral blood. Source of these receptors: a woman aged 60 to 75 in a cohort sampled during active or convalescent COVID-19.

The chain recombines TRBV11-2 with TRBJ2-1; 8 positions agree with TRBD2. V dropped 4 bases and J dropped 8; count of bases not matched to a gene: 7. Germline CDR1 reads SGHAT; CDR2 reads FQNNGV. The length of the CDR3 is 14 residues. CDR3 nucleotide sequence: TGTGCCAGCAGCTCAGAACTAGCGGTGCATGAGCAGTTCTTC. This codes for CASSSELAVHEQFF.

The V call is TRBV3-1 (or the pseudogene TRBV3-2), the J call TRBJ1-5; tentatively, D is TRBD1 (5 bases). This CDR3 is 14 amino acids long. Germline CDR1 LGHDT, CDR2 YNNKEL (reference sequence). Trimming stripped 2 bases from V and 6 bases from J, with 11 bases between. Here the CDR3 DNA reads TGTGCCAGCAGCCAACAGGGCTTGGGTCAGCCCCAGCATTTT. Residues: CASSQQGLGQPQHF.

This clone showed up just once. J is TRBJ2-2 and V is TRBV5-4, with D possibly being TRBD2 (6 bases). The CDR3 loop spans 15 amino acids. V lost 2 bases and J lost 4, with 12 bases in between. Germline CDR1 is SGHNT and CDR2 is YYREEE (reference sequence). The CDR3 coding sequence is TGTGCCAGCAGCTTTGGAGGGGCGAGCACCGGGGAGCTGTTTTTT. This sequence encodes CASSFGGASTGELFF.

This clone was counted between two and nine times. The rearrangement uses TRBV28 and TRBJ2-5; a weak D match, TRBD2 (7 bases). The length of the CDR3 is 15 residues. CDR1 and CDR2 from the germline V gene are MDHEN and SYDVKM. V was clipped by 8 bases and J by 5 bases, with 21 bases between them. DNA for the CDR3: TGTGCCAGCTCCCGCCACGGGGGGCGGTGGGAGACCCAGTACTTC. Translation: CASSRHGGRWETQYF. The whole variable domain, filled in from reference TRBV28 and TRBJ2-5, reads DVKVTQSSRYLVKRTGEKVFLECVQDMDHENMFWYRQDPGLGLRLIYFSYDVKMKEKGDIPEGYSVSREKKERFSLILESASTNQTSMYLCASSRHGGRWETQYFGPGTRLLVL.

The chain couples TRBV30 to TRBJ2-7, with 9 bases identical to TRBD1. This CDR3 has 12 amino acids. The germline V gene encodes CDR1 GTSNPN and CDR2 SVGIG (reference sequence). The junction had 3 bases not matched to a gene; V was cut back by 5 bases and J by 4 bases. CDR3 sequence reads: CAWDRGSYEQYF. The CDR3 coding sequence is TGTGCCTGGGACAGGGGGTCGTACGAGCAGTACTTC.

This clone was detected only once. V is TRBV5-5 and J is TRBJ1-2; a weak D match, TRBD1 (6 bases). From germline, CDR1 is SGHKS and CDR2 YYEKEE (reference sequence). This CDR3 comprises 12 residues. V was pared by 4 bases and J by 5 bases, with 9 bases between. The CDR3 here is CASSRTGYGYTF. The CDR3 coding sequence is TGTGCCAGCAGCCGCACAGGGTATGGCTACACCTTC.

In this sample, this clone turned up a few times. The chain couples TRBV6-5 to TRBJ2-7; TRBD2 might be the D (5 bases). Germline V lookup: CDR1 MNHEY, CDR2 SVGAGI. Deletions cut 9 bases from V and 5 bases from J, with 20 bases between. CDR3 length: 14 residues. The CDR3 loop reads CASRPGLAGDEQYF. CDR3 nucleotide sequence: TGTGCCAGTAGACCAGGACTGGCGGGTGACGAGCAGTACTTC.

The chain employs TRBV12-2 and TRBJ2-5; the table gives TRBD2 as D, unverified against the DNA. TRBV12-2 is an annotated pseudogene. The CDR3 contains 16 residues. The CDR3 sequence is CASRLTQRGDQETQYF. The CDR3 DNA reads TGTGCAAGTCGCTTAACCCAGCGGGGGGACCAAGAGACCCAGTACTTC.

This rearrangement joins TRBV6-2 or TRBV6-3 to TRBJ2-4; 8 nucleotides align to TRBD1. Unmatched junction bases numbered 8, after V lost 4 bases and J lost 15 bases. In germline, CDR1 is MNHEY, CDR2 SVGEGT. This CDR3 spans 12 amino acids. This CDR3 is CASSSSTGAMYF. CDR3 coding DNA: TGTGCCAGCAGTTCCTCGACAGGGGCGATGTACTTC.

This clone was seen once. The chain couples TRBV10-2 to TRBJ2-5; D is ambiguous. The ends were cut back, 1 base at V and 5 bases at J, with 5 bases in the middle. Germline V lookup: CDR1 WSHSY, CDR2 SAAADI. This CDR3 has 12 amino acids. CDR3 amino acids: CASSEFSETQYF. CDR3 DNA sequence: TGCGCCAGCAGTGAGTTTTCGGAGACCCAGTACTTC.